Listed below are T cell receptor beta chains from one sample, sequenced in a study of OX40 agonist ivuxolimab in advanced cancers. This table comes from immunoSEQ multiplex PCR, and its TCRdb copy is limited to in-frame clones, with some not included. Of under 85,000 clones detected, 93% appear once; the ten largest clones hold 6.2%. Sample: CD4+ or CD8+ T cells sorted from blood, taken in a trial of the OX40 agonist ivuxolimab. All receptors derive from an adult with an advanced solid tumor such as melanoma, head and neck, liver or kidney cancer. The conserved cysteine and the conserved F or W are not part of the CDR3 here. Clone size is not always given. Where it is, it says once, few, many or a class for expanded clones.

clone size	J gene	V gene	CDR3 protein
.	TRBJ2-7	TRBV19	ASSTRTGGPYEQY
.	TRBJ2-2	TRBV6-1	ASREQDPFTGELF
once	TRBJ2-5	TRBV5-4	ASSLGPTGAEGETQY
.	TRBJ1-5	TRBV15	ATSRGEPYSNQPQH
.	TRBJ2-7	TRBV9	ASSESGGHSYEQY
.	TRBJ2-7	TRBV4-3	ASSQDIGASSYEQY
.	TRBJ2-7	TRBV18	ASSPPGINEQY
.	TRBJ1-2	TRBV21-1	ASSKGGDRCSYT
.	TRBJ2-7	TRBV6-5	ASSLTGSYEQY
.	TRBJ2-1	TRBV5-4	ASSLAPNEQF
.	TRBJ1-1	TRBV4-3	ASSQARLNTEAF
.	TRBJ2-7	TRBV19	ASSPETGQDYEQY
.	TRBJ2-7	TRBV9	ASSVGSEPSYEQY
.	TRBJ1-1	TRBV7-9	ASSLGTEAF
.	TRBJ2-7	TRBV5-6	ASSLNRRTRSAGGEQY
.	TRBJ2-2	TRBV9	ASSVVAGGLTGELF
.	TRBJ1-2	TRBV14	ASSTWGYDGYT
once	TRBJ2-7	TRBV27	ASSGQYRSYEQY
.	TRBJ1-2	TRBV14	ASSHAGQEGWSYT
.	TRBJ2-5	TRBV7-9	ASSQTIAETQY
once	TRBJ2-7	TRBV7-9	ASSPALLTDEQY
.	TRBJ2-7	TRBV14	ASSRRDRPSWEQY
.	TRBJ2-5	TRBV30	ACSGLDKTQY
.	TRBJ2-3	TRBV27	ASSPRSPTDTQY
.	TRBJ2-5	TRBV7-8	ASTQFTGTQY
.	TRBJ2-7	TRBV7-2	ASSWGPPPYEQY
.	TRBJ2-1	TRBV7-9	ASSLSGRTYNEQF
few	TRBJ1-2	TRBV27	ASSLSRSYGYT
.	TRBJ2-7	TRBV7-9	ASSLEEGSRSYEQY
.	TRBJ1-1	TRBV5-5	ASSFRGGETEAF
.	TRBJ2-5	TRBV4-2	ASSPRALQETQY
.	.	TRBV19	ASSPSDGYEQY
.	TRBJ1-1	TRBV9	ASSVGDSMNTEAF